Only one count was recorded for the clone carrying this T cell receptor beta chain. The data belong to a study of T cell changes during pregnancy in multiple sclerosis. The ends were cut back, 3 bases at V and 0 bases at J, with 8 bases in the middle. From germline, CDR1 is SGHTA and CDR2 FQGNSA. The CDR3 is 14 residues long. Produced via immunoSEQ multiplex PCR; TCRdb's table is partial and in-frame only. The sample lists tens of thousands of clones; about 91% were seen once. This receptor was taken from a female donor in good health, enrolled as a control in a pregnancy study. The chain is built from TRBV7-2 and TRBJ1-2, with D perhaps TRBD1 (5 bases). The source was peripheral blood, collected in the first trimester of pregnancy. This chain's CDR3 is CASSFQGPNYGYTF. The CDR3 DNA is TGTGCCAGCAGCTTCCAGGGCCCTAACTATGGCTACACCTTC.